A selection of T cell receptor beta chains follows, all from one sample in a study of somatic mutations in cytotoxic T cells in rheumatoid arthritis. Here immunoSEQ multiplex PCR was the method, and the copy in TCRdb shows in-frame clones only, minus some. The table records fewer than 20,000 clones, approximately 67% of them present only once. Sequenced sample: CD8+ T cells sorted from blood. These receptors were obtained from an adult with rheumatoid arthritis. CDR3s include the opening cysteine and the closing phenylalanine or tryptophan. Each record gives: V gene, clone size, D gene, CDR3 protein. A D gene is named only where the DNA matches it firmly. Clone sizes are given selectively: once, few, many, or a class where the clone is expanded.

V gene: TRBV7-9
clone size: few
D gene: .
CDR3 protein: CASSLGSYEQYF

V gene: TRBV6-4
clone size: .
D gene: .
CDR3 protein: CASWAYDYGYTF

V gene: TRBV15
clone size: .
D gene: .
CDR3 protein: CATSRVPGGVEQYF

V gene: TRBV6-4
clone size: .
D gene: .
CDR3 protein: CASSDGGGDYNEQFF

V gene: TRBV7-9
clone size: .
D gene: .
CDR3 protein: CASSFAMSSQPQHF

V gene: TRBV4-3
clone size: .
D gene: .
CDR3 protein: CASSQEDSGNMNTGELFF

V gene: TRBV4-2
clone size: .
D gene: .
CDR3 protein: CASSQEGLLNTIYF

V gene: TRBV28
clone size: .
D gene: TRBD1
CDR3 protein: CASSFGQGAGYEQYF

V gene: TRBV7-9
clone size: few
D gene: TRBD1
CDR3 protein: CASSYRQGADEKLFF

V gene: TRBV7-9
clone size: .
D gene: .
CDR3 protein: CASSSTTRGANNEQYF

V gene: TRBV5-4
clone size: .
D gene: .
CDR3 protein: CASSLVGAEQYF

V gene: TRBV5-8
clone size: .
D gene: TRBD1
CDR3 protein: CASTLPGTGGNTEAFF

V gene: TRBV6-6
clone size: .
D gene: .
CDR3 protein: CASSYSGGVAGELFF

V gene: TRBV10-3
clone size: .
D gene: .
CDR3 protein: CAISGYRDGDVSYGYTF

V gene: TRBV7-2
clone size: .
D gene: TRBD2
CDR3 protein: CASSPIAGEFNEQFF

V gene: TRBV29-1
clone size: .
D gene: .
CDR3 protein: CSVEGRGGTDTQYF

V gene: TRBV4-2
clone size: few
D gene: .
CDR3 protein: CASSQDSGGEFKYGYTF

V gene: TRBV7-2
clone size: .
D gene: .
CDR3 protein: CASSLTGGGTKNIQYF

V gene: TRBV27
clone size: once
D gene: TRBD1
CDR3 protein: CASSLEAGTGLQETQYF

V gene: TRBV15
clone size: few
D gene: TRBD2
CDR3 protein: CATSRGVASGGNNEQFF

V gene: TRBV6-5
clone size: .
D gene: .
CDR3 protein: CASSYDPGGTYEQYF

V gene: TRBV5-4
clone size: .
D gene: TRBD2
CDR3 protein: CASSLGASGGYPYEQYF

V gene: TRBV11-2
clone size: few
D gene: TRBD2
CDR3 protein: CASSSTVAGGFYNEQFF

V gene: TRBV5-5
clone size: once
D gene: .
CDR3 protein: CASSLVWGSYEQYF

V gene: TRBV11-2
clone size: once
D gene: .
CDR3 protein: CASSTPRRGALAKNIQYF

V gene: TRBV6-5
clone size: once
D gene: .
CDR3 protein: CASSMPGTYEQYF

V gene: TRBV6-4
clone size: .
D gene: .
CDR3 protein: CASSDWGRGPATNEKLFF

V gene: TRBV7-9
clone size: .
D gene: .
CDR3 protein: CASSSSGYNEQFF

V gene: TRBV5-1
clone size: few
D gene: TRBD1
CDR3 protein: CASSLLPRDRAVQETQYF

V gene: TRBV2
clone size: .
D gene: .
CDR3 protein: CASSEGRRNTGELFF

V gene: TRBV15
clone size: few
D gene: .
CDR3 protein: CATSRSEGIGPGTEAFF

V gene: TRBV6-5
clone size: once
D gene: .
CDR3 protein: CASSYGTGYEQYF

V gene: TRBV6-5
clone size: .
D gene: .
CDR3 protein: CASSSMPNTEAFF

V gene: TRBV2
clone size: once
D gene: .
CDR3 protein: CASSEYAGEDYGYTF

V gene: TRBV10-1
clone size: .
D gene: .
CDR3 protein: CASSTSTDSDTQYF

V gene: TRBV6-6
clone size: .
D gene: .
CDR3 protein: CASSYFRDQETQYF

V gene: TRBV7-6
clone size: .
D gene: .
CDR3 protein: CASSLASSWGTMNTEAFF

V gene: TRBV11-2
clone size: .
D gene: .
CDR3 protein: CASSFGDTQYF

V gene: TRBV11-2
clone size: .
D gene: .
CDR3 protein: CASSGTQETQYF

V gene: TRBV19
clone size: few
D gene: .
CDR3 protein: CASSLYNEQFF

V gene: TRBV29-1
clone size: .
D gene: .
CDR3 protein: CSVGTAEAFF

V gene: TRBV6-1
clone size: few
D gene: .
CDR3 protein: CASSEDSGSSYEQYF

V gene: TRBV2
clone size: .
D gene: .
CDR3 protein: CASSFRAQGRSYEQYF

V gene: TRBV5-1
clone size: .
D gene: .
CDR3 protein: CASSLVGLRTEAFF

V gene: TRBV27
clone size: few
D gene: .
CDR3 protein: CASSSSTRTNEKLFF

V gene: TRBV19
clone size: .
D gene: TRBD1
CDR3 protein: CASSIGTGGRADTQYF

V gene: TRBV25-1
clone size: .
D gene: .
CDR3 protein: CASSDQGMNQPQHF

V gene: TRBV13
clone size: .
D gene: TRBD1
CDR3 protein: CASGPGGGVNTEAFF

V gene: TRBV1
clone size: .
D gene: .
CDR3 protein: CTSSWDGQCQETQYF

V gene: TRBV5-4
clone size: .
D gene: TRBD1
CDR3 protein: CASSLQGDTEAFF

V gene: TRBV28
clone size: .
D gene: .
CDR3 protein: CASSLSFGHSYEQYF

V gene: TRBV10-1
clone size: .
D gene: TRBD2
CDR3 protein: CASLAGGAAADTQYF

V gene: TRBV9
clone size: .
D gene: .
CDR3 protein: CASSVGGGPGNTIYF

V gene: TRBV4-1
clone size: .
D gene: .
CDR3 protein: CASSQRGNSNQPQHF

V gene: TRBV28
clone size: .
D gene: .
CDR3 protein: CASSSPDISYEQYF

V gene: TRBV11-2
clone size: .
D gene: .
CDR3 protein: CASSATGLADEQYF

V gene: TRBV4-2
clone size: .
D gene: TRBD1
CDR3 protein: CASSQDPGTGPYNEQFF

V gene: TRBV4-1
clone size: .
D gene: TRBD1
CDR3 protein: CASSRPDGGDSPQHF

V gene: TRBV7-9
clone size: .
D gene: .
CDR3 protein: CASSLLRGEQFF

V gene: TRBV14
clone size: .
D gene: .
CDR3 protein: CASSLYKYNEQFF